This T cell receptor (beta chain) was profiled in a study of identical twins. Notes on the study in general: Twins shared beta out-of-frame sequences in excess, but this excess was weaker. Alpha sequences that were out-of-frame and twin-shared showed an excess of low generation probability. Abundant beta clonotypes from cord blood bore fewer insertions; memory repertoires lacked this pattern.

Concerning this clonotype: Its antigen is currently unknown.

The germline V gene has CDR1 SGHVS and CDR2 FQNEAQ. The CDR3 has 14 residues. The V gene lost 5 bases and the J gene lost 5 bases, with 13 bases spanning the gap. From the 5' RACE reads, TCRdb called clonotypes with MiXCR, one entry per CDR3 protein. The repertoire holds 250,000 or so distinct CDR3 sequences, approximately 11% seen once, with roughly 4.2% in the top ten. Healthy Caucasians supplied all donations. These sequences were also reported in another study, on yellow fever vaccine responses in identical twins.

The sequenced material came from memory (CD45RO+) T cells sorted from blood. The clonotype was recovered from a woman younger than 35 in good health. The rearrangement joins TRBV7-8 to TRBJ2-1, with D perhaps TRBD1 (6 bases). The CDR3 DNA reads as TGTGCCAGCAGCCCCCACAGGGTCCACAATGAGCAGTTCTTC. This translates into CASSPHRVHNEQFF. Combining the CDR3 with reference TRBV7-8 and TRBJ2-1 gives the whole variable domain GAGVSQSPRYKVAKRGQDVALRCDPISGHVSLFWYQQALGQGPEFLTYFQNEAQLDKSGLPSDRFFAERPEGSVSTLKIQRTQQEDSAVYLCASSPHRVHNEQFFGPGTRLTVL.